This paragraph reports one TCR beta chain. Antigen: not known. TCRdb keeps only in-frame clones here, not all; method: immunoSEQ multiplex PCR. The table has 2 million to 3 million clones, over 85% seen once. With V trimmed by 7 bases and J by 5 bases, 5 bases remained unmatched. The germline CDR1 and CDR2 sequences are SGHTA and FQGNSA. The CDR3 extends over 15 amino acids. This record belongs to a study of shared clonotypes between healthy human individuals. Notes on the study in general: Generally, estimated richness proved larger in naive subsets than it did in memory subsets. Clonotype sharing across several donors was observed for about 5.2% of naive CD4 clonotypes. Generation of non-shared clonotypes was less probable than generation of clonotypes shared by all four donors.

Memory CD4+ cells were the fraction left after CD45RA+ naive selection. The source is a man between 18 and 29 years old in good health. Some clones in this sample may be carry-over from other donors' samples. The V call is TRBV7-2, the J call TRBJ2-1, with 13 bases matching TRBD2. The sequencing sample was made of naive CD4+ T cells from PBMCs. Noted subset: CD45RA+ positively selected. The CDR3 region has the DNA TGTGCCAGCAACCTGGGACTAGCGGGAAACAATGAGCAGTTCTTC. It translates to CASNLGLAGNNEQFF.